Listed here are 22 T cell receptor beta chains from one sample, sequenced in a study of blood T cell repertoires in COVID-19. Libraries were prepared by immunoSEQ multiplex PCR; TCRdb keeps only in-frame clonotypes and omits some of them. The table includes approximately 260,000 clones, about 80% detected once. Input material: PBMCs or T cells enriched from blood (not recorded which). These receptor sequences come from a man aged 25-45 years with acute COVID-19.

The gene calls are TRBV3-1 (or the pseudogene TRBV3-2) and TRBJ2-5; 7 positions match TRBD1. Germline CDR1 is LGHDT and CDR2 is YNNKEL (reference sequence). V lost 1 base to trimming and J lost 2 bases; unmatched junction nucleotides: 7. The CDR3 has 16 residues. In DNA form, the CDR3 reads TGTGCCAGCAGCCAAGGACAGGGACGTGGGCAAGAGACCCAGTACTTC. It yields the protein CASSQGQGRGQETQYF.

This chain connects TRBV6-5 to TRBJ1-4; 8 positions match TRBD1. The CDR3 length is 16 residues. After removal of 0 bases from V and 6 bases from J, the junction contained 6 bases not matched to a gene. Germline CDR1 is MNHEY and CDR2 is SVGAGI. This CDR3 reads CASSYSLQGVDEKLFF. The CDR3 DNA sequence: TGTGCCAGCAGTTACTCCTTACAGGGGGTGGATGAAAAACTGTTTTTT.

V gene TRBV30 combines with J gene TRBJ2-3; D not certain. The germline gives CDR1 GTSNPN, CDR2 SVGIG (reference sequence). V lost 1 base and J lost 4, with 6 bases in between. This CDR3 comprises 12 residues. The CDR3 sequence: CAWSGYSDTQYF. The CDR3 DNA reads TGTGCCTGGAGTGGATACTCAGATACGCAGTATTTT.

The J gene is TRBJ1-3, the V gene TRBV14, with D unclear. Germline assignment: CDR1 SGHDN and CDR2 FVKESK. The CDR3 is 17 amino acids. Trimming stripped 4 bases from V and 0 bases from J, with 16 bases between. CDR3 sequence: CASSPTIDSSSGNTIYF. The CDR3 region has the DNA TGTGCCAGCAGCCCCACTATAGATTCGAGCTCTGGAAACACCATATATTTT.

The chain carries TRBV18 and TRBJ1-2; TRBD1 might be the D (6 bases). The length of the CDR3 is 14 residues. Germline assignment: CDR1 KGHSH and CDR2 LQKENI. The ends were cut back, 6 bases at V and 6 bases at J, with 17 bases in the middle. The CDR3: CASSLQGMNNGYTF. The CDR3 DNA reads as TGTGCCAGCTCGCTCCAGGGGATGAACAATGGCTACACCTTC.

The rearrangement uses TRBV6-1 and TRBJ1-1; 9 bases map to TRBD1. The CDR3 is made up of 16 amino acids. V lost 1 base and J lost 6; bases outside the gene matches: 9. Germline V gene sequence: CDR1 MNHNS, CDR2 SASEGT. The CDR3: CASSEVGGQGVAEAFF. CDR3 DNA: TGTGCCAGCAGTGAAGTGGGGGGACAGGGCGTCGCTGAAGCTTTCTTT.

This clone was seen a few times. The gene calls are TRBV21-1 and TRBJ1-1; the table's D call TRBD1 went unverified against the DNA. TRBV21-1 counts as a pseudogene. This CDR3 contains 14 residues. CDR3: CASSKLQMNTEAFF. The CDR3 nucleotides read TGTGCCAGCAGCAAATTACAAATGAACACTGAAGCTTTCTTT.

Only a few counts were recorded for this clone. The rearrangement links TRBV11-2 to TRBJ1-3; D is unclear. The CDR3 loop spans 15 amino acids. Trimming removed 5 bases from V and 0 bases from J, with 11 bases in between. Germline V gene data show CDR1 as SGHAT and CDR2 as FQNNGV. The CDR3 DNA is TGTGCCAGCAGCCAAGGACTGTCCTCTGGAAACACCATATATTTT. Translated, it gives CASSQGLSSGNTIYF.

CDR3 DNA sequence: TGTGCCCTCCCAATGGGGGGAGCGAGCGGGGAGCTGTTTTTT. Protein: CALPMGGASGELFF. The chain links TRBV6-5 to TRBJ2-2; a possible D gene is TRBD2 (6 bases). CDR3 length equals 14 residues. From germline, CDR1 is MNHEY and CDR2 SVGAGI. V shed 11 bases and J shed 7 bases, with 20 bases lying between them.

This clone has only one observation. This CDR3 is CASSDRGRIGNQPQHF. The CDR3 nucleotides read TGTGCCAGCAGTGACAGAGGGAGGATTGGCAATCAGCCCCAGCATTTT. The chain is built from TRBV28 and TRBJ1-5, with D possibly matching TRBD1 (5 bases). V was pared by 5 bases and J by 2 bases, with 16 bases between. Germline V gene data show CDR1 as MDHEN and CDR2 as SYDVKM. The CDR3 totals 16 residues. Together with reference TRBV28 and TRBJ1-5, the CDR3 gives the full variable domain: DVKVTQSSRYLVKRTGEKVFLECVQDMDHENMFWYRQDPGLGLRLIYFSYDVKMKEKGDIPEGYSVSREKKERFSLILESASTNQTSMYLCASSDRGRIGNQPQHFGDGTRLSIL.

This clone was observed a handful of times. This chain links TRBV12-3 or TRBV12-4 with TRBJ1-3, with D perhaps TRBD1 (5 bases). The V end lost 8 bases, the J end lost 6 bases, and 8 bases lay between the germline ends. The CDR3 length is 11 residues. The CDR3 region has the DNA TGTGCCAGCGGGGGGGTAAACACCATATATTTT. This sequence encodes CASGGVNTIYF.

The chain links TRBV7-2 to TRBJ2-3, with TRBD2 matching 15 bases. The V gene end was trimmed by 5 bases and the J gene end by 4 bases; junction bases not matched to a gene: 10. This CDR3 is 18 amino acids long. Germline loops: CDR1 SGHTA, CDR2 FQGNSA. The CDR3 loop is CASSTRTSGRAIADTQYF. The CDR3 DNA follows: TGTGCCAGCAGCACCCGGACTAGCGGGAGGGCCATCGCAGATACGCAGTATTTT.

The chain uses TRBV3-1 (or the pseudogene TRBV3-2) and TRBJ1-4; D is unresolved. The germline V and J ends were trimmed by 1 base and 4 bases, with 7 bases remaining between them. This CDR3 spans 14 amino acids. Germline CDR1 is LGHDT and CDR2 is YNNKEL (reference sequence). The CDR3 DNA is TGTGCCAGCAGCCAAGGACACTTTAATGAAAAACTGTTTTTT. Its protein product is CASSQGHFNEKLFF.

The V call is TRBV5-1, the J call TRBJ1-4; the D is unclear. CDR1 SGHRS and CDR2 YFSETQ come from the germline V gene. The CDR3 is 13 amino acids. The ends were cut back, 4 bases at V and 3 bases at J, with 7 bases in the middle. CDR3 amino acids: CASSAAPNEKLFF. In DNA form, the CDR3 reads TGCGCCAGCAGCGCGGCCCCTAATGAAAAACTGTTTTTT.

The DNA of the CDR3 is TGTGCCAGTAGCCTTCAAAGCAGCAATCAGCCCCAGCATTTT. Protein product: CASSLQSSNQPQHF. This rearrangement joins TRBV19 to TRBJ1-5; D not certain. V lost 6 bases and J 1 base, leaving 10 bases between the germline ends. Germline CDR1 and CDR2: LNHDA and SQIVND (reference sequence). This CDR3 is built from 14 residues.

The chain has TRBV11-2 and TRBJ2-2; no clear D. Trimming pared 1 base from V and 3 bases from J, leaving 3 bases between. The CDR3 is 13 residues long. Looked up from germline, CDR1 is SGHAT and CDR2 is FQNNGV. CDR3 loop: CASSLAYTGELFF. In nucleotides, the CDR3 is TGTGCCAGCAGCTTAGCGTACACCGGGGAGCTGTTTTTT.

The genes are TRBV7-2 and TRBJ2-2; tentative D call: TRBD1 (5 bases). The CDR3 runs to 15 residues. Germline V gene lookup returns CDR1 SGHTA and CDR2 FQGNSA. The V and J ends lost 5 bases and 3 bases respectively, with 13 bases between them. CDR3 amino acids: CASSETETHTGELFF. In DNA form, the CDR3 reads TGTGCCAGCAGCGAGACAGAGACTCACACCGGGGAGCTGTTTTTT.

The chain recombines TRBV19 with TRBJ2-7; D unresolved. Germline assignment: CDR1 LNHDA and CDR2 SQIVND (reference sequence). The CDR3 runs 13 residues. The V and J ends lost 4 bases and 2 bases respectively, with 9 bases between them. The CDR3 spells CASSRSEAYEQYV. In DNA, the CDR3 is TGTGCCAGTAGTAGAAGTGAGGCCTACGAGCAGTACGTC.

The genes are TRBV11-3 and TRBJ2-3, with TRBD2 matching 8 bases. Germline V CDR1 and CDR2: SGHNT, YENEEA. V was pared by 4 bases and J by 4 bases, with 4 bases of the junction left unmatched. The CDR3 length is 14 residues. The CDR3 DNA reads as TGTGCCAGCAGCTCCGGACTAGCAGCAGATACGCAGTATTTT. Protein sequence: CASSSGLAADTQYF. Variable domain in full (rest from reference TRBV11-3 and TRBJ2-3): EAGVVQSPRYKIIEKKQPVAFWCNPISGHNTLYWYLQNLGQGPELLIRYENEEAVDDSQLPKDRFSAERLKGVDSTLKIQPAELGDSAVYLCASSSGLAADTQYFGPGTRLTVL.

The chain uses TRBV12-5 and TRBJ2-5; TRBD2 agrees at 15 bases. The CDR3 consists of 18 residues. V was pared by 2 bases and J by 3 bases, with 7 bases of the junction left unmatched. Germline V lookup: CDR1 LGHNT, CDR2 FRNRAP. The CDR3 region is CASGLSPGLAGGEETQYF. The CDR3 DNA is TGTGCTAGTGGTTTGTCGCCGGGACTAGCGGGGGGTGAAGAGACCCAGTACTTC. The full variable domain, rest sourced from reference TRBV12-5 and TRBJ2-5, is DARVTQTPRHKVTEMGQEVTMRCQPILGHNTVFWYRQTMMQGLELLAYFRNRAPLDDSGMPKDRFSAEMPDATLATLKIQPSEPRDSAVYFCASGLSPGLAGGEETQYFGPGTRLLVL.

The rearrangement links TRBV19 to TRBJ1-5; D is perhaps TRBD1 (5 bases). Germline V CDR1 and CDR2: LNHDA, SQIVND (reference sequence). The V and J ends lost 8 bases and 5 bases respectively, with 13 bases between them. This CDR3 has 13 amino acids. This CDR3 is CASADSSYQPQHF. As DNA, the CDR3 is TGTGCCAGTGCCGACAGCAGTTATCAGCCCCAGCATTTT.

The CDR3 reads CASSQEKTGAVEAFF. CDR3 nucleotides: TGCGCCAGCAGCCAAGAAAAGACAGGCGCGGTGGAAGCTTTCTTT. V is TRBV4-3 and J is TRBJ1-1; a weak D match, TRBD1 (6 bases). Deletions cut 0 bases from V and 8 bases from J, with 16 bases between. Germline CDR1 is LGHNA and CDR2 is YSLEER. CDR3 length: 15 amino acids.